This TCR beta chain was identified in a study of blood T cell repertoires in COVID-19. Study in general: Samples representing acute and convalescent COVID-19 were sourced from the United States, Italy and Spain. Nucleic acid was either cDNA or gDNA, and it came from T cells, B-cell-depleted T cells, or PBMCs.

CDR1 SGHRS and CDR2 YFSETQ come from the germline V gene. Unmatched junction bases numbered 7, after V lost 3 bases and J lost 4 bases. CDR3 length: 16 residues. Per the study methods: Nucleated cell counts were estimated from reference gene primer amplification. Measured with immunoSEQ multiplex PCR; TCRdb has only the in-frame clones, and not every one. V, J and clone size were drawn from that table, and D and trimming were deduced from the DNA. The repertoire consists of about 95,000 clones, with under 90% occurring once and the leading ten covering 24%. Material for sequencing was peripheral blood. This TCR derives from a human donor in a cohort sampled during active COVID-19. V usage is TRBV5-1 and J usage is TRBJ2-7, with TRBD2 identical over 13 bases. This CDR3 reads CASSSLAGGPGYEQYF. The CDR3 DNA reads as TGCGCCAGCAGCTCACTAGCGGGAGGGCCCGGATACGAGCAGTACTTC.